This record looks at one T cell receptor beta chain sequence and its context. This specimen belongs to a study of blood T cell repertoires in COVID-19. Study context: Specimens from acute and convalescent COVID-19 originated in the United States, Italy and Spain. The cDNA or gDNA used as material had been derived from T cells, B-cell-depleted T cells, or PBMCs.

Methods used by the authors: Reference gene primer amplification gave estimated nucleated cell counts. Sequencing was performed with immunoSEQ multiplex PCR; in TCRdb, only in-frame clones are kept and a portion is missing. V and J calls and clone size are given by that table; D and trimming were obtained from the DNA. The table records some 330,000 clones, around nine tenths of them present only once. Specimen: peripheral blood. The TCR was taken from a woman aged 45-65 years with active or convalescent COVID-19.

CDR3 sequence (DNA): TGTGCCAGCAGCCCCTCCTCCGTCTACGAGCAGTACTTC. It is translated as CASSPSSVYEQYF. The chain combines TRBV7-8 with TRBJ2-7, with D unclear. Trimming shortened V by 5 bases and J by 3 bases, and 11 bases separated the two germline ends. This CDR3 contains 13 residues. Germline values: CDR1 SGHVS, CDR2 FQNEAQ.